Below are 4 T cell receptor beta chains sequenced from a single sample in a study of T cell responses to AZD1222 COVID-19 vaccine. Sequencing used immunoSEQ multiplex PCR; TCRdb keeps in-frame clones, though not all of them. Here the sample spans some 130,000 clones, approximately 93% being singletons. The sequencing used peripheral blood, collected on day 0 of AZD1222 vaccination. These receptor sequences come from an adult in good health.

CDR3 nucleotide sequence: TGTGCCAGCAGTTACTCTGGTAGCGGAGTCTACGAGCAGTACTTC. Translating gives CASSYSGSGVYEQYF. This rearrangement joins TRBV6-5 to TRBJ2-7; tentatively, D is TRBD2 (6 bases). The CDR3 consists of 15 residues. The ends were cut back, 0 bases at V and 3 bases at J, with 12 bases in the middle. The germline V gene encodes CDR1 MNHEY and CDR2 SVGAGI.

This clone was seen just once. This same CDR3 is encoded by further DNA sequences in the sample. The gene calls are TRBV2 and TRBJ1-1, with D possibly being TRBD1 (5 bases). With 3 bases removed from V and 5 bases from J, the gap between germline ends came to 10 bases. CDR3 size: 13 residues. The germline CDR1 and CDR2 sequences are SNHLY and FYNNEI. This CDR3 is CASSEQGLTEAFF. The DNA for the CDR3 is TGTGCCAGCAGTGAGCAGGGTTTAACTGAAGCTTTCTTT.

CDR3: CASSLRAGAEYNEQFF. The CDR3 coding sequence is TGTGCCAGCAGCCTTAGAGCGGGAGCCGAGTACAATGAGCAGTTCTTC. The genes are TRBV7-2 and TRBJ2-1; 8 bases align to TRBD2. Trimming cost V 5 bases and J 4 bases; bases outside gene matches: 10. Looked up from germline, CDR1 is SGHTA and CDR2 is FQGNSA. The length of the CDR3 is 16 residues.

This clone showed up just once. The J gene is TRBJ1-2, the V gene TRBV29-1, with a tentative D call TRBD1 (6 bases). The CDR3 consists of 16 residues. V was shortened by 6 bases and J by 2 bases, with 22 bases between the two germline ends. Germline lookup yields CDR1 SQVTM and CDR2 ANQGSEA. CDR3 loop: CSVPQRTDVINYGYTF. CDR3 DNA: TGCAGCGTCCCGCAGAGGACAGACGTAATAAACTATGGCTACACCTTC.